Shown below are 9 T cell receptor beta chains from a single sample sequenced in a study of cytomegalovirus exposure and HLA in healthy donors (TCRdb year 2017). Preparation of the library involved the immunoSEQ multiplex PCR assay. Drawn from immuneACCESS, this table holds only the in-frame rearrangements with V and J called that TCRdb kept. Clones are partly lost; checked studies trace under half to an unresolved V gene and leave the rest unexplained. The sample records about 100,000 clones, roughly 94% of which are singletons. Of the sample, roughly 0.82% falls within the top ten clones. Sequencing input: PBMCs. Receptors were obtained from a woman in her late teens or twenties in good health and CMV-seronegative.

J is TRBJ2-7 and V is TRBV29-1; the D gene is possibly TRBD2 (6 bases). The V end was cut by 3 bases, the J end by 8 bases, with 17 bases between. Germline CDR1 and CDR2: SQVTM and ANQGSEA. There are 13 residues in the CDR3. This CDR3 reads CSVDGGLRGQQYF. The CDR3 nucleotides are TGCAGCGTTGACGGAGGGTTGAGGGGTCAGCAGTACTTC.

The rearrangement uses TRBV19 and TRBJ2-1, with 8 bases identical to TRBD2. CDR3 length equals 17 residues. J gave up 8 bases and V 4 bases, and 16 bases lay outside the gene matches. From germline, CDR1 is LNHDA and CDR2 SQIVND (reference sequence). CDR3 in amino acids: CASSTPQGRGDTDEQFF. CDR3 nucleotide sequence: TGTGCCAGTAGTACGCCCCAAGGGCGGGGGGATACTGATGAGCAGTTCTTC.

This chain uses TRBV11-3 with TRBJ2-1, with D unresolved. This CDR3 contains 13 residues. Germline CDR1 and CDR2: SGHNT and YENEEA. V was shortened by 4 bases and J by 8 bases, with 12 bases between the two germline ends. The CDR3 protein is CASSYSPWDEQFF. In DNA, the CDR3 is TGTGCCAGCAGCTATAGCCCCTGGGATGAGCAGTTCTTC.

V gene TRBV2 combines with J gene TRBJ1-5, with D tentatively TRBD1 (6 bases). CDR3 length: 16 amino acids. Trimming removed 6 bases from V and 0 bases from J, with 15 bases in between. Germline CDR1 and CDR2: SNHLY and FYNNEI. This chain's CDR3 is CASRTGQPYSNQPQHF. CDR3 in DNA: TGTGCCAGCAGAACTGGACAGCCATATAGCAATCAGCCCCAGCATTTT.

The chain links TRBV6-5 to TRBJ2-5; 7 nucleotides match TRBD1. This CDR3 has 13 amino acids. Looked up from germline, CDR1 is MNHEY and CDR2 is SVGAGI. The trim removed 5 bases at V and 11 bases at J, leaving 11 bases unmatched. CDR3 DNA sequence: TGTGCCAGCAGTATGACAGGGTCTTGGGAGCAGTACTTC. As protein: CASSMTGSWEQYF.

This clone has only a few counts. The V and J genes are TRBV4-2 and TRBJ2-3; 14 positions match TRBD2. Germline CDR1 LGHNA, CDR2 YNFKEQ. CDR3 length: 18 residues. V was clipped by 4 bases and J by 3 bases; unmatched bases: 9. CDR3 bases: TGTGCCAGCAGCCCGGGACTAGCGGGGGAGTCCGTGACAGATACGCAGTATTTT. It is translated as CASSPGLAGESVTDTQYF.

The CDR3 sequence is CASSERDRLYNEQFF. CDR3 nucleotide sequence: TGTGCCAGCAGTGAAAGGGACAGACTTTACAATGAGCAGTTCTTC. The rearrangement links TRBV25-1 to TRBJ2-1; 7 nucleotides line up with TRBD1. The germline CDR1 and CDR2 sequences are MGHDK and SYGVNS. The CDR3 consists of 15 residues. With 2 bases clipped from V and 4 bases from J, the junction kept 5 bases outside the gene matches.

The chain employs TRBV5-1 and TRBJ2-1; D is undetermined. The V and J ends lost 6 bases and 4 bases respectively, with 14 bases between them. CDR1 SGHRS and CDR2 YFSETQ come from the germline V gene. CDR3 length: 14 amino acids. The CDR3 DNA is TGCGCCAGCAACTCCCCGCTCTCTTACAATGAGCAGTTCTTC. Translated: CASNSPLSYNEQFF.

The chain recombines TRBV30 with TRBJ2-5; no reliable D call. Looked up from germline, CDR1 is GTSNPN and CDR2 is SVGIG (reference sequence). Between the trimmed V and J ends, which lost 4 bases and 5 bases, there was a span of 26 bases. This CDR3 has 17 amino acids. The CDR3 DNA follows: TGTGCCTGGAATAGGCAGGAATTTCAGTTCCGCCAGGAGACCCAGTACTTC. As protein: CAWNRQEFQFRQETQYF.